These 24 T cell receptor beta chains were sequenced from one sample in a study of blood T cell repertoires in COVID-19. Sequencing was performed with immunoSEQ multiplex PCR; in TCRdb, only in-frame clones are kept and a portion is missing. Seen here are 3,500 to 4,000 clones, 65% to 80% observed once, and the top ten hold around 44%. Sequenced sample: peripheral blood. These receptors all come from a human donor in a cohort sampled during active COVID-19.

J is TRBJ1-1 and V is TRBV29-1; D gene unclear. The V gene lost 6 bases and the J gene lost 0 bases, with 11 bases spanning the gap. Germline V gene lookup returns CDR1 SQVTM and CDR2 ANQGSEA. The CDR3 extends over 13 amino acids. The CDR3 is CSVIHSMNTEAFF. The CDR3 DNA follows: TGCAGCGTCATTCATAGCATGAACACTGAAGCTTTCTTT.

This clone has only a few counts. The V and J genes are TRBV7-2 and TRBJ2-5, with 11 bases that match TRBD2. The CDR3 sequence is 17 residues long. J lost 5 bases, V lost 4 bases, and 12 bases had no gene match. Germline V gives CDR1 SGHTA, CDR2 FQGNSA. CDR3 nucleotides: TGTGCCAGCAGCTCCTCCGGGGCTAGCGGGGGGAGGGAGACCCAGTACTTC. It encodes CASSSSGASGGRETQYF.

V gene TRBV5-6 combines with J gene TRBJ2-5, with TRBD1 identical over 10 bases. V was clipped by 5 bases and J by 4 bases; unmatched bases: 5. Germline CDR1 reads SGHDT; CDR2 reads YYEEEE. The CDR3 extends over 14 amino acids. The CDR3 DNA reads as TGTGCCAGCAGTTACCGGACAGGGGGAGAGACCCAGTACTTC. This gives the protein CASSYRTGGETQYF.

The chain carries TRBV9 and TRBJ2-7; maybe TRBD1 (6 bases). CDR1 is SGDLS, CDR2 YYNGEE, per germline. The V end was cut by 7 bases, the J end by 3 bases, with 23 bases between. The CDR3 spans 16 residues. The CDR3 reads CASVFVTFRGIYEQYV. CDR3 in DNA: TGTGCCAGCGTTTTTGTGACCTTCAGGGGTATCTACGAGCAGTACGTC.

This clone was detected only once. The rearrangement joins TRBV28 to TRBJ2-5; D remains unclear. CDR1 MDHEN and CDR2 SYDVKM come from the germline V gene. Trimming took off 3 bases at V and 5 bases at J, with 7 bases between the two ends. This CDR3 contains 12 residues. The CDR3 region has the DNA TGTGCCAGCAGTTTTGTGCGCGAGACCCAGTACTTC. The encoded protein is CASSFVRETQYF. Variable domain in full (rest from reference TRBV28 and TRBJ2-5): DVKVTQSSRYLVKRTGEKVFLECVQDMDHENMFWYRQDPGLGLRLIYFSYDVKMKEKGDIPEGYSVSREKKERFSLILESASTNQTSMYLCASSFVRETQYFGPGTRLLVL.

This clone is categorized as large (0.1 to 1%). This chain connects TRBV2 to TRBJ2-1; TRBD2 aligns across 11 bases. The V gene's germline CDR1 is SNHLY and CDR2 FYNNEI. This CDR3 is built from 21 residues. With V trimmed by 6 bases and J by 0 bases, 19 bases remained unmatched. CDR3 loop: CASRYHNSGRAFSSSYNEQFF. Written as DNA, the CDR3 is TGTGCCAGCAGGTATCATAATAGCGGGAGGGCTTTCTCTAGCTCCTACAATGAGCAGTTCTTC.

The V and J genes are TRBV7-2 and TRBJ2-4; D possibly corresponds to TRBD2 (5 bases). Germline assignment: CDR1 SGHTA and CDR2 FQGNSA. V shed 5 bases and J shed 9 bases, with 14 bases lying between them. This CDR3 has 13 amino acids. CDR3 in amino acids: CASSPGVSSIQYF. In nucleotides, the CDR3 is TGTGCCAGCAGCCCCGGGGTCTCATCCATTCAGTACTTC.

This chain joins TRBV27 and TRBJ2-7; no clear D gene. Germline CDR1 MNHEY, CDR2 SMNVEV (reference sequence). The V gene lost 6 bases and the J gene lost 4 bases, with 10 bases spanning the gap. This CDR3 is 12 amino acids long. CDR3 in DNA: TGTGCCAGCAGGTACCAGTGGTACGAGCAGTACGTC. This gives the protein CASRYQWYEQYV.

The J gene is TRBJ1-1, the V gene TRBV6-5, with 9 nucleotides matching TRBD1. The CDR3 totals 16 residues. Germline CDR1 MNHEY, CDR2 SVGAGI. V lost 4 bases to trimming and J lost 7 bases; unmatched junction nucleotides: 13. The CDR3 DNA is TGTGCCAGCAGTTCCCACCCACAGGGGGCAGAGGGTGAAGCTTTCTTT. Protein sequence: CASSSHPQGAEGEAFF.

This clone was seen a few times. V is TRBV6-4 and J is TRBJ2-3; TRBD2 agrees at 8 bases. Germline V lookup: CDR1 MRHNA, CDR2 SNTAGT. The CDR3 is 14 amino acids. With V trimmed by 3 bases and J by 1 base, 0 bases remained unmatched. CDR3 sequence reads: CASSERGGTDTQYF. The CDR3, as DNA: TGTGCCAGCAGTGAGCGGGGGGGCACAGATACGCAGTATTTT.

The genes are TRBV15 and TRBJ2-3, with D perhaps TRBD2 (6 bases). Germline assignment: CDR1 LNHNV and CDR2 YYDKDF (reference sequence). Trimming removed 0 bases from V and 2 bases from J, with 15 bases in between. This CDR3 comprises 17 residues. The CDR3 bases are TGTGCCACCAGCAGAGATTGGATTAGCGGAGCCACAGATACGCAGTATTTT. It is translated as CATSRDWISGATDTQYF.

V and J are TRBV2 and TRBJ2-7; tentative D call: TRBD1 (6 bases). CDR3 length: 13 amino acids. Germline V gene data show CDR1 as SNHLY and CDR2 as FYNNEI. Between the trimmed V and J ends, which lost 6 bases and 3 bases, there was a span of 12 bases. CDR3 sequence (DNA): TGTGCCAGCAGACCCGGACAGCACTACGAGCAGTACTTC. Amino acids: CASRPGQHYEQYF.

The sample holds a few counts of this clone. J is TRBJ1-6 and V is TRBV19; 8 bases line up with TRBD1. Losses at the gene ends were 9 bases for V and 9 bases for J; bases not matched to a gene: 16. Germline V gene data show CDR1 as LNHDA and CDR2 as SQIVND (reference sequence). The CDR3 is made up of 16 amino acids. The CDR3 loop is CASRPPQGAGSSPLHF. The CDR3 nucleotides read TGTGCCAGCCGACCCCCGCAGGGGGCCGGGAGTTCACCCCTCCACTTT.

This clone was observed once. This chain links TRBV3-1 (or the pseudogene TRBV3-2) with TRBJ2-1; TRBD2 might be the D (7 bases). CDR1 and CDR2 (germline): LGHDT, YNNKEL (reference sequence). The length of the CDR3 is 17 residues. The germline V and J ends were trimmed by 0 bases and 11 bases, with 23 bases remaining between them. As DNA, the CDR3 is TGTGCCAGCAGCCAAGACAGCTCGACAGGCGCCGGGAGGAAGCAGTTCTTC. The encoded protein is CASSQDSSTGAGRKQFF.

The chain recombines TRBV6-4 with TRBJ2-1, with a possible D match to TRBD2 (5 bases). Per germline, CDR1 MRHNA and CDR2 SNTAGT. V was trimmed by 0 bases and J by 3 bases, leaving 6 bases between them. There are 14 residues in the CDR3. Here the CDR3 reads CASSDSGDYNEQFF. The DNA for the CDR3 is TGTGCCAGCAGTGACTCGGGAGACTACAATGAGCAGTTCTTC.

V is TRBV4-2 and J is TRBJ2-5, with TRBD2 identical over 8 bases. CDR1 and CDR2 from the germline V gene are LGHNA and YNFKEQ. The CDR3 is made up of 15 amino acids. The V and J ends lost 4 bases and 4 bases, in that order; junction bases with no gene match: 8. The CDR3 here is CASSPIAGKGETQYF. The CDR3 DNA follows: TGTGCCAGCAGCCCTATAGCGGGGAAAGGAGAGACCCAGTACTTC.

By sample fraction, this clone is medium-sized. The chain uses TRBV5-1 and TRBJ2-7; no reliable D call. V was clipped by 9 bases and J by 4 bases, with 11 bases between them. The CDR3 is 11 residues long. In germline, CDR1 is SGHRS, CDR2 YFSETQ. This chain's CDR3 is CAIRLDYEQYV. CDR3 nucleotide sequence: TGCGCCATCAGACTCGATTACGAGCAGTACGTC.

V usage is TRBV5-4 and J usage is TRBJ2-4; 10 nucleotides match TRBD2. Trimming took 0 bases from V and 7 from J; bases not matched to a gene: 7. The CDR3 has 16 residues. Germline V gene sequence: CDR1 SGHNT, CDR2 YYREEE (reference sequence). The CDR3 DNA reads TGTGCCAGCAGCTTGGGGAGCGGGAGGGCCCTGAACATTCAGTACTTC. This translates into CASSLGSGRALNIQYF.

This clone showed up just a few times. The genes are TRBV4-3 and TRBJ2-7, with TRBD2 matching 7 bases. The CDR3 has 15 residues. The germline V gene has CDR1 LGHNA and CDR2 YSLEER. Trimming at V came to 4 bases and at J to 4 bases, leaving 10 bases not matched to a gene. The CDR3: CASSPDASGAYEQYF. CDR3 in DNA: TGCGCCAGCAGCCCAGATGCCAGCGGGGCTTACGAGCAGTACTTC.

V and J are TRBV28 and TRBJ2-7; D uncertain. This CDR3 is built from 13 residues. Per germline, CDR1 MDHEN and CDR2 SYDVKM. Trimming pared 5 bases from V and 5 bases from J, leaving 13 bases between. The CDR3 DNA reads as TGTGCCAGCAGTCCCCCTTTTGTCCACGAGCAGTACTTC. Its translation is CASSPPFVHEQYF. Together with reference TRBV28 and TRBJ2-7, the CDR3 gives the full variable domain: DVKVTQSSRYLVKRTGEKVFLECVQDMDHENMFWYRQDPGLGLRLIYFSYDVKMKEKGDIPEGYSVSREKKERFSLILESASTNQTSMYLCASSPPFVHEQYFGPGTRLTVT.

The chain couples TRBV7-2 to TRBJ1-3; a weak D match, TRBD1 (5 bases). Germline V gene lookup returns CDR1 SGHTA and CDR2 FQGNSA. V was shortened by 5 bases and J by 4 bases, with 12 bases between the two germline ends. The CDR3 runs 14 residues. This CDR3 is CASSPSRGGNTIYF. Written as DNA, the CDR3 is TGTGCCAGCAGCCCAAGCCGGGGGGGAAACACCATATATTTT.

CDR3 nucleotides: TGTGCCAGCAGTTTTTCAGGGTTCATAGGCTACACCTTC. Its protein is CASSFSGFIGYTF. The chain combines TRBV12-3 or TRBV12-4 with TRBJ1-2, with D possibly being TRBD1 (5 bases). The V gene lost 3 bases and the J gene lost 8 bases, with 13 bases spanning the gap. The CDR3 is 13 residues long.

This chain joins TRBV30 and TRBJ1-5; D is possibly TRBD1 (5 bases). The germline V gene encodes CDR1 GTSNPN and CDR2 SVGIG (reference sequence). This CDR3 spans 16 amino acids. The V end was cut by 1 base, the J end by 3 bases, with 16 bases between. The CDR3 bases are TGTGCCTGGAGTGGGAAGGGGCCGGGCTTCAATCAGCCCCAGCATTTT. It is translated as CAWSGKGPGFNQPQHF.

J is TRBJ2-7 and V is TRBV6-1; the match to TRBD1 covers 10 bases. Trimming cost V 2 bases and J 3 bases; bases outside gene matches: 1. Per the germline V gene, CDR1 is MNHNS and CDR2 is SASEGT. The CDR3 is made up of 14 amino acids. The CDR3 region has the DNA TGTGCCAGCAGTGAATGGACAGGGGGCTACGAGCAGTACGTC. Encoded protein: CASSEWTGGYEQYV.